Each of the 17 T cell receptor beta chains below was sequenced from the same sample in a study of T-cell memory formation after mild COVID-19. TCRdb re-analysed the 5' RACE reads in MiXCR, keeping a single row per CDR3 protein. Among about 320,000 distinct CDR3 sequences listed, 14% were seen once. Sequenced sample: PBMCs or a T cell subset sorted from them (not recorded which). The receptors were sampled from a man aged 18 to 30 who had mild COVID-19 (a few samples of this study predate the infection). Cell type and time point are not known.

The gene calls are TRBV4-1 and TRBJ1-1; D is ambiguous. The CDR3 covers 14 residues. Germline V lookup: CDR1 MGHRA, CDR2 YSYEKL. V lost 0 bases and J 0 bases, leaving 5 bases between the germline ends. The CDR3 protein is CASSQEVVNTEAFF. As DNA, the CDR3 is TGCGCCAGCAGCCAAGAAGTCGTGAACACTGAAGCTTTCTTT.

The chain couples TRBV3-1 to TRBJ2-7, with D unresolved. From germline, CDR1 is LGHDT and CDR2 YNNKEL (reference sequence). The CDR3 extends over 15 amino acids. The germline V and J ends were trimmed by 4 bases and 5 bases, with 18 bases remaining between them. The CDR3 reads CASSPHPTLTDEQYV. CDR3 nucleotide sequence: TGTGCCAGCAGCCCCCATCCGACCCTCACTGACGAGCAGTACGTC.

There are a few counts of this clonotype. The chain joins TRBV5-1 to TRBJ2-2, with unresolved D. The CDR3 loop spans 14 amino acids. Trimming pared 3 bases from V and 7 bases from J, leaving 13 bases between. The germline V gene has CDR1 SGHRS and CDR2 YFSETQ. The CDR3 spells CASSSSLTNGELFF. In DNA, the CDR3 is TGCGCCAGCAGCTCGAGCCTGACAAACGGGGAGCTGTTTTTT.

This clonotype was recorded many times. This chain uses TRBV27 with TRBJ2-1; 13 bases match TRBD2. The V gene end was trimmed by 3 bases and the J gene end by 8 bases; junction bases not matched to a gene: 7. The V gene's germline CDR1 is MNHEY and CDR2 SMNVEV (reference sequence). CDR3 size: 16 residues. The CDR3 spells CASSFHRLAGGYEQFF. Written as DNA, the CDR3 is TGTGCCAGCAGTTTCCATCGACTAGCGGGGGGATATGAGCAGTTCTTC.

There are a few counts of this clonotype. The chain recombines TRBV5-1 with TRBJ2-2; D may be TRBD1 or TRBD2 (6 bases each). The CDR3 spans 13 residues. Germline V gives CDR1 SGHRS, CDR2 YFSETQ. V was cut by 5 bases and J by 6 bases, with 11 bases left in between. The CDR3 bases are TGCGCCAGCAGACCCCGGGGGCCCGGGGAGCTGTTTTTT. It codes for CASRPRGPGELFF. Looking up the rest from reference TRBV5-1 and TRBJ2-2 gives the full variable domain: KAGVTQTPRYLIKTRGQQVTLSCSPISGHRSVSWYQQTPGQGLQFLFEYFSETQRNKGNFPGRFSGRQFSNSRSEMNVSTLELGDSALYLCASRPRGPGELFFGEGSRLTVL.

This clonotype was found a few times. The chain has TRBV20-1 and TRBJ2-7; TRBD2 matches 8 bases. Trimming at V came to 1 base and at J to 3 bases, leaving 8 bases not matched to a gene. Per germline, CDR1 DFQATT and CDR2 SNEGSKA (reference sequence). The CDR3 extends over 15 amino acids. The CDR3 is CSARVAGGAFYEQYV. The CDR3 DNA reads as TGCAGTGCTAGAGTGGCGGGGGGCGCCTTCTACGAGCAGTACGTC.

The chain has TRBV7-8 and TRBJ2-7, with D hard to call. The V and J ends lost 0 bases and 2 bases respectively, with 8 bases between them. Germline V gene sequence: CDR1 SGHVS, CDR2 FQNEAQ. There are 14 residues in the CDR3. CDR3 coding DNA: TGTGCCAGCAGCTTAGCCGGAGTTACCTACGAGCAGTACGTC. Encoded protein: CASSLAGVTYEQYV.

The chain recombines TRBV20-1 with TRBJ1-6; TRBD1 is a possible D gene (6 bases). In germline, CDR1 is DFQATT, CDR2 SNEGSKA (reference sequence). The CDR3 spans 16 residues. Trimming left V 1 base short and J 8 bases short, with 18 bases between. CDR3 in DNA: TGCAGTGCTAGAGTCAGTGGAGCAGGGGAGGATTCACCCCTCCACTTT. Its translation is CSARVSGAGEDSPLHF.

V is TRBV12-3 or TRBV12-4 and J is TRBJ1-2; D not resolved. The CDR3 has 11 residues. The V end was cut by 7 bases, the J end by 8 bases, with 11 bases between. CDR3 loop: CASKRVGGYTF. CDR3 nucleotides: TGTGCCAGCAAAAGGGTAGGGGGCTACACCTTC.

The chain is built from TRBV28 and TRBJ1-1; TRBD1 aligns across 9 bases. This CDR3 comprises 15 residues. The trim removed 5 bases at V and 1 base at J, leaving 5 bases unmatched. Germline values: CDR1 MDHEN, CDR2 SYDVKM. CDR3: CASSTPDRGNTEAFF. The CDR3 DNA reads as TGTGCCAGCAGTACCCCGGACAGGGGGAACACTGAAGCTTTCTTT.

The rearrangement links TRBV14 to TRBJ2-5; D tentatively reads TRBD1 or TRBD2 (6 bases each). CDR1 and CDR2 from the germline V gene are SGHDN and FVKESK. The CDR3 is 15 residues long. The V end was cut by 4 bases, the J end by 7 bases, with 19 bases between. CDR3 region: CASSRNLGGSATQYF. CDR3 in DNA: TGTGCCAGCAGCCGGAACCTAGGGGGGTCAGCGACCCAGTACTTC. Full variable domain (remainder filled in from reference TRBV14 and TRBJ2-5): EAGVTQFPSHSVIEKGQTVTLRCDPISGHDNLYWYRRVMGKEIKFLLHFVKESKQDESGMPNNRFLAERTGGTYSTLKVQPAELEDSGVYFCASSRNLGGSATQYFGPGTRLLVL.

This chain joins TRBV5-6 and TRBJ2-7; D is unclear. This CDR3 has 13 amino acids. Germline CDR1 reads SGHDT; CDR2 reads YYEEEE. The V end was cut by 3 bases, the J end by 1 base, with 8 bases between. The CDR3 spells CASSYPESYEQYF. CDR3 DNA sequence: TGTGCCAGCAGCTACCCCGAATCCTACGAGCAGTACTTC.

The gene calls are TRBV7-6 and TRBJ1-2; no reliable D call. V shed 0 bases and J shed 1 base, with 3 bases lying between them. Germline CDR1 reads SGHVS; CDR2 reads FNYEAQ. This CDR3 is 13 amino acids long. The CDR3, as DNA: TGTGCCAGCAGCTTAGCTAGTAACTATGGCTACACCTTC. Translation: CASSLASNYGYTF.

In this sample, this clonotype turned up a few times. This rearrangement joins TRBV5-6 to TRBJ2-1; the D is unclear. CDR3 size: 15 residues. V was cut by 1 base and J by 0 bases, with 8 bases left in between. Per the germline V gene, CDR1 is SGHDT and CDR2 is YYEEEE. CDR3 protein: CASSLWRSSYNEQFF. The DNA for the CDR3 is TGTGCCAGCAGCTTGTGGCGGAGCTCCTACAATGAGCAGTTCTTC.

This clonotype was counted a few times. The gene calls are TRBV25-1 and TRBJ1-2, with a weak D call TRBD1 (6 bases). This CDR3 contains 12 residues. Per the germline V gene, CDR1 is MGHDK and CDR2 is SYGVNS. Trimming stripped 6 bases from V and 3 bases from J, with 8 bases between. The chain's CDR3 is CASRDSHYGYTF. The CDR3 DNA reads as TGTGCCAGCAGGGACAGTCACTATGGCTACACCTTC.

CDR3 coding DNA: TGTGCCAGCAGCTTGGTCGGGGGGCCTGGAAACACCATATATTTT. Protein product: CASSLVGGPGNTIYF. The gene calls are TRBV5-4 and TRBJ1-3, with TRBD1 as a possible D gene (6 bases). The length of the CDR3 is 15 residues. Trimming took off 0 bases at V and 2 bases at J, with 9 bases between the two ends. Germline CDR1 SGHNT, CDR2 YYREEE (reference sequence).

The chain employs TRBV2 and TRBJ2-6, with D perhaps TRBD2 (5 bases). Trimming stripped 6 bases from V and 0 bases from J, with 15 bases between. This CDR3 contains 17 residues. Germline V CDR1 and CDR2: SNHLY, FYNNEI. In nucleotides, the CDR3 is TGTGCCAGCAGGGACGGACTTATACTCTCTGGGGCCAACGTCCTGACTTTC. Translated: CASRDGLILSGANVLTF.